These T cell receptor beta chains were read from a single sample in a study of shared clonotypes between healthy human individuals. Sequenced by immunoSEQ multiplex PCR; TCRdb stores in-frame clones only, minus some. Altogether about 1.9 million clones are present, roughly 93% being singletons, with the ten largest covering about 1.6%. The sample consisted of naive CD8+ T cells from PBMCs. All receptors come from a man aged 18-30 years in good health. Some clones in this sample may be carry-over from other donors' samples. The CDR3 runs from the conserved cysteine through the conserved F or W. The D gene is left open where the match is weak. Expanded clones get a size class; other rows say once, few or many, or leave the size out.

J gene,V gene,clone size,D gene,CDR3 DNA,CDR3 protein
TRBJ2-7,TRBV11-2,NA,NA,TGTGCCAGCAGCTTCGGCGTCGAGCAGTACTTC,CASSFGVEQYF
TRBJ2-1,TRBV7-9,NA,TRBD2,TGTGCCAGCAGCCCAGGGACTAGCGGGACCAATGAGCAGTTCTTC,CASSPGTSGTNEQFF
TRBJ2-7,TRBV27,NA,TRBD1,TGTGCCAGCAGCTCGGGACAGGGGCTATACGAGCAGTACTTC,CASSSGQGLYEQYF
TRBJ2-1,TRBV10-2,NA,NA,TGCGCCAGCAGTGAGTCGAGCTCCGCAGAATACAATGAGCAGTTCTTC,CASSESSSAEYNEQFF
TRBJ2-1,TRBV5-4,NA,NA,TGTGCCAGCAGCTTGGTAACCTCTTACAATGAGCAGTTCTTC,CASSLVTSYNEQFF
TRBJ1-4,TRBV7-6,NA,NA,TGTGCCAGCAGCTTGGCCCATTCGAGGGATGAAAAACTGTTTTTT,CASSLAHSRDEKLFF
TRBJ2-7,TRBV20-1,NA,NA,TGCAGTGCTGTCGGGGGATACGAGCAGTACTTC,CSAVGGYEQYF
TRBJ1-4,TRBV9,NA,TRBD1,TGTGCCAGCAGCGTACAGGGGGCCGGTGAAAAACTGTTTTTT,CASSVQGAGEKLFF
TRBJ2-6,TRBV4-3,NA,NA,TGCGCCAGCAGCCAGGAATTGGGGGGACCTGGGGCCAACGTCCTGACTTTC,CASSQELGGPGANVLTF
TRBJ2-1,TRBV27,NA,TRBD1,TGTGCCAGCAGCCGTGGTCCGGGACAGGGGGCCCATGAGCAGTTCTTC,CASSRGPGQGAHEQFF
TRBJ1-1,TRBV2,NA,NA,TGTGCCAGCAGTGCACCCGGGACTCAGAACACTGAAGCTTTCTTT,CASSAPGTQNTEAFF
TRBJ1-1,TRBV19,NA,TRBD1,TGTGCCAGTAGTCCCCGGACAGGGCAAAACACTGAAGCTTTCTTT,CASSPRTGQNTEAFF
TRBJ2-5,TRBV7-8,once,NA,TGTGCCAGCAGCTTGGGGCCGGAGACCCAGTACTTC,CASSLGPETQYF
TRBJ2-1,TRBV27,NA,TRBD1,TGTGCCAGCAGTTTACGGCCGGGACAGCTCTACAATGAGCAGTTCTTC,CASSLRPGQLYNEQFF
TRBJ2-3,TRBV30,NA,TRBD2,TGTGCCTGGAGTGTTGGCTCTAGCGGGAAGGATACGCAGTATTTT,CAWSVGSSGKDTQYF
TRBJ2-7,TRBV28,NA,NA,TGTGCCAGCAGTTTGTGGGCCCTTCGAAGCCTGCACGAGCAGTACTTC,CASSLWALRSLHEQYF
TRBJ2-1,TRBV28,once,TRBD2,TGTGCCAGCAGTCCGACTAGCGGCTACAATGAGCAGTTCTTC,CASSPTSGYNEQFF
TRBJ2-1,TRBV7-8,NA,TRBD2,TGTGCCAGCAGCTTAGTGGCGGGAGGCCTCTCCTACAATGAGCAGTTCTTC,CASSLVAGGLSYNEQFF
TRBJ2-1,TRBV27,NA,TRBD2,TGTGCCAGCGGCCGGACTAGCGGCTACAATGAGCAGTTCTTC,CASGRTSGYNEQFF
TRBJ1-5,TRBV29-1,NA,TRBD1,TGCAGCGTTGTTACAGGGGGAGGTAATCAGCCCCAGCATTTT,CSVVTGGGNQPQHF
TRBJ2-7,TRBV7-9,NA,NA,TGTGCCAGCAGCTCGCCGCGACGGTCCTACGAGCAGTACTTC,CASSSPRRSYEQYF
TRBJ1-5,TRBV4-1,NA,NA,TGCGCCAGCAGCCAAGACTATCCCGGCACGGATCAGCCCCAGCATTTT,CASSQDYPGTDQPQHF
TRBJ2-1,TRBV4-3,NA,TRBD2,TGCGCCAGCAGCTATACTAGCGGGGCCCACAATGAGCAGTTCTTC,CASSYTSGAHNEQFF
TRBJ1-2,TRBV7-6,NA,NA,TGTGCCAGCAGCTATCGGGCGGACTGGGGGTATGGCTACACCTTC,CASSYRADWGYGYTF
TRBJ2-7,TRBV27,NA,TRBD1,TGTGCCAGCAGTCCGACTCCCGGGACAGACCCCTACGAGCAGTACTTC,CASSPTPGTDPYEQYF
TRBJ2-4,TRBV27,NA,NA,TGTGCCAGCAGTAGTGGACTAGCCAAAAACATTCAGTACTTC,CASSSGLAKNIQYF
TRBJ2-7,TRBV7-6,NA,NA,TGTGCCAGCAGCGAAGGGTACGAGCAGTACTTC,CASSEGYEQYF
TRBJ2-3,TRBV27,NA,NA,TGTGCCAGCTCGAGACTAAACACAGATACGCAGTATTTT,CASSRLNTDTQYF